This T cell receptor (beta chain) was captured by sequencing in a study of Graves' ophthalmopathy and Graves' hyperthyroidism. Study results and limitations: From stable hyperthyroidism, ophthalmopathy was separated by a 13-signature model with 87.88% sensitivity and over 70% specificity.

RNA transcripts were the source from which TCR beta CDR3 regions were amplified. Amplification began with first-round RT-PCR using HTBI primers, then second-round multiplex PCR was performed. In TCRdb, the multiplex PCR reads were re-called with MiXCR into one record per CDR3 protein. Counted here are a few hundred thousand distinct CDR3 sequences, just under 40% occurring once; the ten biggest clones make up 4% to 5%. This clonotype has at least ten counts. The antigen remains unidentified. Germline trimming cut 5 bases from V and 7 bases from J; bases unmatched to any gene: 15. CDR1 and CDR2 from the germline V gene are SGHAT and FQNNGV. CDR3 size: 16 residues.

V and J are TRBV11-2 and TRBJ2-7, with 9 bases that match TRBD2. This receptor was taken from an adult man with Graves' hyperthyroidism. The sample taken for sequencing was peripheral blood or thyroid tissue (not recorded which). CDR3 in DNA: TGTGCCAGCAGCCCGTCAGGGACTAGCCCTTTACGGGAGCAGTACTTC. Protein: CASSPSGTSPLREQYF.